Shown below are 6 T cell receptor beta chains from a single sample sequenced in a study of shared clonotypes between healthy human individuals. Assay: immunoSEQ multiplex PCR; the TCRdb copy retains only in-frame clones and omits some. This table holds around 2.1 million clones, roughly 95% found once. The sample was naive CD4+ T cells sorted from blood. Subset indicated: CD45RA+ positively selected. The source is a man in his late teens or twenties in good health.

Here the CDR3 DNA reads TGCGCCAGCAGCCCGAAATTACCGGGACAGTCTTTTGTACTAAACACTGAAGCTTTCTTT. Translating gives CASSPKLPGQSFVLNTEAFF. The rearrangement links TRBV5-1 to TRBJ1-1; 7 bases map to TRBD1. The CDR3 spans 20 residues. CDR1 SGHRS and CDR2 YFSETQ come from the germline V gene. V lost 4 bases to trimming and J lost 2 bases; unmatched junction nucleotides: 23.

In the case of this clone: Other nucleotide sequences from this sample produce the same CDR3. Written as DNA, the CDR3 is TGTGCCAGCAGGGGGAACACTGAAGCTTTCTTT. Protein sequence: CASRGNTEAFF. This chain connects TRBV28 to TRBJ1-1; D gene unclear. CDR3 size: 11 residues. CDR1 and CDR2 from the germline V gene are MDHEN and SYDVKM. The germline V and J ends were trimmed by 6 bases and 1 base, with 3 bases remaining between them.

The J gene is TRBJ1-6, the V gene TRBV27, with 7 bases identical to TRBD1. The CDR3 sequence is 16 residues long. The germline V gene has CDR1 MNHEY and CDR2 SMNVEV (reference sequence). The trim removed 2 bases at V and 9 bases at J, leaving 10 bases unmatched. The CDR3 DNA reads TGTGCCAGCAGTTTACGAGAAGACAGGGTGGGTTCACCCCTCCACTTT. It codes for CASSLREDRVGSPLHF.

With respect to this clone: This sample includes further DNA sequences coding for the same CDR3. This rearrangement joins TRBV5-1 to TRBJ2-5; TRBD2 aligns across 7 bases. The CDR3 spans 15 residues. V lost 1 base and J lost 1; bases outside the gene matches: 4. Per the germline V gene, CDR1 is SGHRS and CDR2 is YFSETQ. CDR3 coding DNA: TGCGCCAGCAGCTTGACGGGGGGAGCCCAAGAGACCCAGTACTTC. The encoded protein is CASSLTGGAQETQYF. Looking up the rest from reference TRBV5-1 and TRBJ2-5 gives the full variable domain: KAGVTQTPRYLIKTRGQQVTLSCSPISGHRSVSWYQQTPGQGLQFLFEYFSETQRNKGNFPGRFSGRQFSNSRSEMNVSTLELGDSALYLCASSLTGGAQETQYFGPGTRLLVL.

The chain uses TRBV6-6 and TRBJ1-1; D is uncertain. The length of the CDR3 is 12 residues. Between the trimmed V and J ends, which lost 8 bases and 1 base, there was a span of 8 bases. The germline CDR1 and CDR2 sequences are MNHNY and SVGAGI (reference sequence). The DNA for the CDR3 is TGTGCCAGCTTTTCCGGGAACACTGAAGCTTTCTTT. It yields the protein CASFSGNTEAFF.

The V gene is TRBV7-2, the J gene TRBJ1-2, with D uncertain. This CDR3 region has 13 residues. Per germline, CDR1 SGHTA and CDR2 FQGNSA. CDR3 nucleotides: TGTGCTACAAGCCTGGATCGATTCGGAGGCTACACCTTC. It translates to CATSLDRFGGYTF. Based on the CDR3 plus reference TRBV7-2 and TRBJ1-2, the full variable domain is GAGVSQSPSNKVTEKGKDVELRCDPISGHTALYWYRQSLGQGLEFLIYFQGNSAPDKSGLPSDRFSAERTGGSVSTLTIQRTQQEDSAVYLCATSLDRFGGYTFGSGTRLTVV.